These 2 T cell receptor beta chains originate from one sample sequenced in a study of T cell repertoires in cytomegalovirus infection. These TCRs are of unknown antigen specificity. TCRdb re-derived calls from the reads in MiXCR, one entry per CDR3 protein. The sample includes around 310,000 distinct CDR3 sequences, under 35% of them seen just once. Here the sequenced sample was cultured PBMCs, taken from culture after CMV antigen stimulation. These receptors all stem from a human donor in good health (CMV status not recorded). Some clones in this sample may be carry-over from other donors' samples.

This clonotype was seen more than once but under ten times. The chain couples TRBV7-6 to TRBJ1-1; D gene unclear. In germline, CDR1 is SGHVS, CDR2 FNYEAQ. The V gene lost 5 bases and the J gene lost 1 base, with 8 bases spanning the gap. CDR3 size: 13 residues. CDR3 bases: TGTGCCAGCAGCACGGACTGGAACACTGAAGCTTTCTTT. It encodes CASSTDWNTEAFF.

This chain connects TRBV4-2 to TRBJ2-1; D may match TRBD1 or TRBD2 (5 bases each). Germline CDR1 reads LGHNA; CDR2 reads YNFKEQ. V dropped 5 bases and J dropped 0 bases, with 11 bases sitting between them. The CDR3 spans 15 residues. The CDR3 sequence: CASSGGRTSYNEQFF. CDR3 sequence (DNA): TGTGCCAGCAGCGGGGGACGCACCTCCTACAATGAGCAGTTCTTC.